The next 31 T cell receptor beta chains were all read from a single sample in a study of shared clonotypes between healthy human individuals. Sequencing used immunoSEQ multiplex PCR; TCRdb keeps in-frame clones, though not all of them. This sample carries around 2.3 million clones, approximately 96% of them seen once, and the ten largest clones take about 0.13%. Input material: naive CD4+ T cells sorted from blood. The subset was: CD45RA+ positively selected. These receptors all stem from a man between 18 and 29 years old in good health.

The V gene is TRBV19, the J gene TRBJ1-2; 12 positions agree with TRBD1. CDR3 length: 14 amino acids. J lost 2 bases, V lost 7 bases, and 2 bases had no gene match. In germline, CDR1 is LNHDA, CDR2 SQIVND (reference sequence). DNA of the CDR3: TGTGCCAGTACCGGGACAGGGGGCAACTATGGCTACACCTTC. It specifies CASTGTGGNYGYTF.

The chain is built from TRBV2 and TRBJ2-6, with TRBD1 matching over 8 bases. From germline, CDR1 is SNHLY and CDR2 FYNNEI. With 5 bases clipped from V and 0 bases from J, the junction kept 6 bases outside the gene matches. CDR3 size: 17 residues. This chain's CDR3 is CASSRGTGSSGANVLTF. The CDR3 DNA reads TGTGCCAGCAGTCGTGGGACAGGCAGCTCTGGGGCCAACGTCCTGACTTTC.

This chain uses TRBV19 with TRBJ1-1; D gene unclear. The CDR3 totals 13 residues. V dropped 6 bases and J dropped 1 base, with 9 bases sitting between them. Germline V CDR1 and CDR2: LNHDA, SQIVND (reference sequence). CDR3 protein: CASRFRENTEAFF. In DNA form, the CDR3 reads TGTGCCAGTAGGTTTAGGGAGAACACTGAAGCTTTCTTT. The full variable domain, rest sourced from reference TRBV19 and TRBJ1-1, is DGGITQSPKYLFRKEGQNVTLSCEQNLNHDAMYWYRQDPGQGLRLIYYSQIVNDFQKGDIAEGYSVSREKKESFPLTVTSAQKNPTAFYLCASRFRENTEAFFGQGTRLTVV.

The chain links TRBV7-2 to TRBJ2-5, with TRBD2 as a possible D gene (5 bases). V gave up 5 bases and J gave up 5 bases, with 12 bases separating them. The germline gives CDR1 SGHTA, CDR2 FQGNSA. The CDR3 has 13 amino acids. The CDR3 sequence is CASSRSGGETQYF. CDR3 coding DNA: TGTGCCAGCAGCCGAAGCGGCGGGGAGACCCAGTACTTC. The whole variable domain, filled in from reference TRBV7-2 and TRBJ2-5, reads GAGVSQSPSNKVTEKGKDVELRCDPISGHTALYWYRQSLGQGLEFLIYFQGNSAPDKSGLPSDRFSAERTGGSVSTLTIQRTQQEDSAVYLCASSRSGGETQYFGPGTRLLVL.

This rearrangement joins TRBV18 to TRBJ2-6, with D possibly being TRBD1 (6 bases). With 5 bases removed from V and 0 bases from J, the gap between germline ends came to 11 bases. The CDR3 consists of 16 residues. CDR1 and CDR2 (germline): KGHSH, LQKENI. CDR3 sequence reads: CASSSDSSSGANVLTF. The CDR3 bases are TGTGCCAGCTCATCGGACAGCTCCTCTGGGGCCAACGTCCTGACTTTC.

On this clone: The sample carries other DNA sequences with the same CDR3. The chain links TRBV2 to TRBJ2-3; TRBD1 matches at 10 bases. Germline V gene sequence: CDR1 SNHLY, CDR2 FYNNEI. Trimming removed 6 bases from V and 2 bases from J; junction bases left unmatched: 5. The CDR3 is 15 amino acids. The CDR3 reads CASSADRGSTDTQYF. The DNA for the CDR3 is TGTGCCAGCAGCGCGGACAGGGGGTCCACAGATACGCAGTATTTT.

The V and J genes are TRBV10-2 and TRBJ2-7; D gene uncertain. Trimming cost V 7 bases and J 2 bases, with 12 bases left between them. The CDR3 consists of 13 residues. Germline V gives CDR1 WSHSY, CDR2 SAAADI. The CDR3: CASTVVWAYEQYF. Here the CDR3 DNA reads TGCGCCAGCACGGTGGTTTGGGCCTACGAGCAGTACTTC.

The chain joins TRBV18 to TRBJ2-7; TRBD1 is a possible D gene (6 bases). This CDR3 is 12 amino acids long. V gave up 3 bases and J gave up 5 bases, with 8 bases separating them. Germline CDR1 KGHSH, CDR2 LQKENI. The DNA of the CDR3 is TGTGCCAGCTCACCGAGGACAGACGAGCAGTACTTC. Translation: CASSPRTDEQYF.

The V call is TRBV28, the J call TRBJ1-4; possible D gene TRBD1, 5 bases. This CDR3 has 17 residues. Germline loops: CDR1 MDHEN, CDR2 SYDVKM. V dropped 7 bases and J dropped 8 bases, with 26 bases sitting between them. Here the CDR3 reads CASTPSSAPRAGEKLFF. The CDR3 region has the DNA TGTGCCAGCACCCCTTCCAGTGCCCCCCGGGCAGGGGAAAAACTGTTTTTT.

V usage is TRBV14 and J usage is TRBJ2-7; D might be TRBD1 (5 bases). Germline-derived CDR1 and CDR2 are SGHDN and FVKESK. The CDR3 covers 15 residues. V dropped 4 bases and J dropped 2 bases, with 15 bases sitting between them. The CDR3 DNA sequence: TGTGCCAGCAGCCTGTTAGTAGGGGTGACCTACGAGCAGTACTTC. Protein: CASSLLVGVTYEQYF.

The genes are TRBV6-5 and TRBJ1-4; no reliable D call. This CDR3 has 15 residues. V lost 6 bases to trimming and J lost 0 bases, with 11 bases between them. The germline CDR1 and CDR2 sequences are MNHEY and SVGAGI. The CDR3 DNA is TGTGCCAGCAGCTACCAAGGGACAACTAATGAAAAACTGTTTTTT. This encodes CASSYQGTTNEKLFF.

The rearrangement uses TRBV2 and TRBJ1-5; no definite D call. Per the germline V gene, CDR1 is SNHLY and CDR2 is FYNNEI. Trimming stripped 7 bases from V and 3 bases from J, with 16 bases between. This CDR3 is built from 15 residues. CDR3 loop: CASTFSWAANQPQHF. DNA of the CDR3: TGTGCCAGCACCTTCAGCTGGGCTGCCAATCAGCCCCAGCATTTT.

The V call is TRBV19, the J call TRBJ2-5, with D tentatively TRBD1 (7 bases). V lost 1 base, J lost 5 bases, and 14 bases lay in between. Per germline, CDR1 LNHDA and CDR2 SQIVND (reference sequence). The CDR3 length is 15 residues. CDR3 sequence: CASSIGKGAGETQYF. DNA of the CDR3: TGTGCCAGTAGTATAGGGAAGGGGGCGGGGGAGACCCAGTACTTC.

The chain is built from TRBV6-6 and TRBJ2-2; D ambiguous. The germline gives CDR1 MNHNY, CDR2 SVGAGI (reference sequence). The CDR3 covers 16 residues. V was trimmed by 2 bases and J by 7 bases, leaving 17 bases between them. The CDR3 loop reads CASSYGPPEYNGELFF. In nucleotides, the CDR3 is TGTGCCAGCAGTTACGGGCCACCCGAATACAACGGGGAGCTGTTTTTT.

The rearrangement joins TRBV27 to TRBJ1-2; tentatively, D is TRBD1 (6 bases). V dropped 7 bases and J dropped 8 bases, with 11 bases sitting between them. The CDR3 covers 11 residues. CDR1 is MNHEY, CDR2 SMNVEV, per germline (reference sequence). CDR3 bases: TGTGCCAGCATGGGGGCGGGAGGCTACACCTTC. Protein product: CASMGAGGYTF.

CDR3 amino acids: CASSLAPRDRGDTQYF. The CDR3 region has the DNA TGTGCCAGCAGCTTAGCGCCCCGGGACAGGGGTGATACGCAGTATTTT. The genes are TRBV7-8 and TRBJ2-3, with 10 bases fitting TRBD1. The CDR3 extends over 16 amino acids. V gave up 0 bases and J gave up 6 bases; unmatched junction bases: 6. Germline values: CDR1 SGHVS, CDR2 FQNEAQ.

V gene TRBV25-1 combines with J gene TRBJ1-2, with 7 bases matching TRBD1. The CDR3 extends over 15 amino acids. CDR1 is MGHDK and CDR2 is SYGVNS in the germline V gene. V shed 2 bases and J 7 bases; nucleotides not matched to a gene: 10. The CDR3 DNA sequence: TGTGCCAGCAGTGAAAGACAGGGAGACCTAGGTGGCTACACCTTC. Translating it yields CASSERQGDLGGYTF.

This rearrangement joins TRBV12-2 to TRBJ1-4; the table's D call of TRBD1 was not tested on the DNA. TRBV12-2 corresponds to a pseudogene. The CDR3 is 16 residues long. This CDR3 is CASRLEGGGAKKKLFF. The CDR3 nucleotides are TGTGCAAGTCGCTTAGAAGGAGGGGGCGCGAAGAAAAAACTGTTTTTT.

This clone was seen more than once but under ten times. The chain employs TRBV27 and TRBJ1-2; D remains unclear. Trimming took off 3 bases at V and 2 bases at J, with 7 bases between the two ends. CDR1 is MNHEY and CDR2 is SMNVEV in the germline V gene (reference sequence). The CDR3 contains 13 residues. The CDR3 nucleotides are TGTGCCAGCAGTTTTGGGTACAACTATGGCTACACCTTC. Protein: CASSFGYNYGYTF.

This sequence joins TRBV4-3 and TRBJ1-6, with 7 bases lining up with TRBD1. Germline lookup yields CDR1 LGHNA and CDR2 YSLEER. CDR3 length: 16 amino acids. V shed 3 bases, J shed 9 bases, and the junction held 11 bases outside the gene matches. The CDR3 loop is CASSHWEGTVGSPLHF. Here the CDR3 DNA reads TGCGCCAGCAGCCATTGGGAGGGGACAGTTGGTTCACCCCTCCACTTT.

This clone appeared once. The chain recombines TRBV29-1 with TRBJ1-4, with D possibly being TRBD1 (6 bases). CDR3 length equals 12 residues. Germline loops: CDR1 SQVTM, CDR2 ANQGSEA. V lost 4 bases and J lost 6, with 9 bases in between. The CDR3 region has the DNA TGCAGCGTTGCCGGGACACATGAAAAACTGTTTTTT. Its protein is CSVAGTHEKLFF.

The chain couples TRBV18 to TRBJ1-5; D is perhaps TRBD1 (5 bases). V dropped 3 bases and J dropped 1 base, with 16 bases sitting between them. The germline V gene encodes CDR1 KGHSH and CDR2 LQKENI. This CDR3 comprises 17 residues. CDR3 bases: TGTGCCAGCTCACCTAACGGTCGCAGGGAAAGCAATCAGCCCCAGCATTTT. This gives the protein CASSPNGRRESNQPQHF.

A single count supports this clone. V gene TRBV6-5 combines with J gene TRBJ2-7, with D unclear. V was shortened by 2 bases and J by 0 bases, with 11 bases between the two germline ends. Germline assignment: CDR1 MNHEY and CDR2 SVGAGI. This CDR3 is 15 amino acids long. CDR3 sequence (DNA): TGTGCCAGCAGTTACAGGGCGACCGGCTCCTACGAGCAGTACTTC. Translation gives CASSYRATGSYEQYF.

The rearrangement uses TRBV7-8 and TRBJ1-5, with D possibly matching TRBD1 (6 bases). Looked up from germline, CDR1 is SGHVS and CDR2 is FQNEAQ. The CDR3 has 13 amino acids. The ends were cut back, 5 bases at V and 4 bases at J, with 9 bases in the middle. The DNA for the CDR3 is TGTGCCAGCAGCACCGACAGGAATCAGCCCCAGCATTTT. Its protein product is CASSTDRNQPQHF.

A remark on this clone: An end of the junction differs from the germline gene, which may be a read error. V usage is TRBV7-7 and J usage is TRBJ2-5; TRBD1 might be the D (6 bases). Per germline, CDR1 SSHAT and CDR2 FNYEAQ (reference sequence). This CDR3 spans 13 amino acids. CDR3 DNA sequence: TGTGCTAGCAGCATTACAGGGTTGGAGACCCAGTACTTC. Its translation is CASSITGLETQYF.

V is TRBV19 and J is TRBJ1-4; D perhaps matches TRBD1 (5 bases). Germline values: CDR1 LNHDA, CDR2 SQIVND (reference sequence). CDR3 length: 15 residues. Trimming stripped 3 bases from V and 4 bases from J, with 12 bases between. In DNA form, the CDR3 reads TGTGCCAGTAGTATGGAAGGGGTGGATAATGAAAAACTGTTTTTT. Its protein is CASSMEGVDNEKLFF.

The rearrangement uses TRBV9 and TRBJ2-7; 10 bases agree with TRBD2. CDR3 length: 15 residues. Germline CDR1 SGDLS, CDR2 YYNGEE. Unmatched junction bases numbered 3, after V lost 1 base and J lost 2 bases. CDR3 residues: CASSVTSGNTYEQYF. CDR3 in DNA: TGTGCCAGCAGCGTAACTAGCGGGAATACCTACGAGCAGTACTTC.

This sequence joins TRBV5-4 and TRBJ1-6; a possible D gene is TRBD1 (6 bases). The CDR3 has 15 amino acids. Germline CDR1 and CDR2: SGHNT and YYREEE (reference sequence). The V end lost 2 bases, the J end lost 7 bases, and 13 bases lay between the germline ends. CDR3 sequence reads: CASSLRTGNNSPLHF. In DNA form, the CDR3 reads TGTGCCAGCAGCTTACGTACAGGGAACAATTCACCCCTCCACTTT.

Regarding this clone: Additional DNA sequences in this sample encode the identical CDR3. V and J are TRBV18 and TRBJ1-2; the D gene is possibly TRBD1 (6 bases). The CDR3 is 13 residues long. The V end lost 3 bases, the J end lost 8 bases, and 13 bases lay between the germline ends. Per the germline V gene, CDR1 is KGHSH and CDR2 is LQKENI. This CDR3 reads CASSPNEGDGYTF. The CDR3 bases are TGTGCCAGCTCACCGAACGAGGGGGACGGCTACACCTTC.

The chain has TRBV12-5 and TRBJ1-2; D is possibly TRBD1 (5 bases). V was cut by 0 bases and J by 7 bases, with 6 bases left in between. The CDR3 length is 12 residues. Germline V lookup: CDR1 LGHNT, CDR2 FRNRAP. DNA of the CDR3: TGTGCTAGTGGTTTGGTCGGGGGTGGCTACACCTTC. It encodes CASGLVGGGYTF.

The CDR3 sequence is CASSLVAALTDTQYF. As DNA, the CDR3 is TGTGCCAGCAGCTTGGTAGCGGCCCTCACAGATACGCAGTATTTT. The chain combines TRBV5-4 with TRBJ2-3; a weak D match, TRBD2 (6 bases). With 0 bases removed from V and 2 bases from J, the gap between germline ends came to 10 bases. This CDR3 region has 15 residues. CDR1 is SGHNT and CDR2 is YYREEE in the germline V gene (reference sequence).